These 23 T cell receptor beta chains came from one sample sequenced in a study of OX40 agonist ivuxolimab in advanced cancers. Data came from immunoSEQ multiplex PCR; TCRdb stores just in-frame clones and leaves some out. The sample yields fewer than 60,000 clones, roughly 82% seen once. This specimen was CD4+ or CD8+ T cells sorted from blood, taken in a trial of the OX40 agonist ivuxolimab. All receptors derive from an adult with an advanced solid tumor such as melanoma, head and neck, liver or kidney cancer.

V and J are TRBV7-8 and TRBJ1-4; weak D call: TRBD1 (6 bases). The CDR3 is 14 amino acids. The ends were cut back, 4 bases at V and 1 base at J, with 7 bases in the middle. Germline assignment: CDR1 SGHVS and CDR2 FQNEAQ. CDR3 region: CASSSDRTNEKLFF. DNA for the CDR3: TGTGCCAGCAGCTCGGACAGAACTAATGAAAAACTGTTTTTT.

This chain uses TRBV5-1 with TRBJ2-1; 7 nucleotides agree with TRBD2. From germline, CDR1 is SGHRS and CDR2 YFSETQ. The CDR3 is made up of 15 amino acids. Losses at the gene ends were 0 bases for V and 8 bases for J; bases not matched to a gene: 8. CDR3 in DNA: TGCGCCAGCAGCTTGGAGGGCGGGAGATTTGATGAGCAGTTCTTC. Protein product: CASSLEGGRFDEQFF.

The rearrangement joins TRBV9 to TRBJ1-5, with a weak D call TRBD1 (6 bases). The CDR3 contains 15 residues. Looked up from germline, CDR1 is SGDLS and CDR2 is YYNGEE. V was pared by 3 bases and J by 1 base, with 11 bases between. This CDR3 reads CASSAEGGSNQPQHF. The DNA for the CDR3 is TGTGCCAGCAGCGCCGAGGGGGGCAGCAATCAGCCCCAGCATTTT.

J is TRBJ1-6 and V is TRBV5-4, with D unresolved. CDR1 is SGHNT, CDR2 YYREEE, per germline (reference sequence). This CDR3 contains 14 residues. Trimming left V 0 bases short and J 9 bases short, with 10 bases between. In DNA form, the CDR3 reads TGTGCCAGCAGCTTGGGGGGTAGGAGTTCACCCCTCCACTTT. It specifies CASSLGGRSSPLHF.

This chain uses TRBV6-5 with TRBJ2-2, with TRBD1 matching 7 bases. V lost 2 bases and J lost 2; bases outside the gene matches: 2. Germline-derived CDR1 and CDR2 are MNHEY and SVGAGI. The length of the CDR3 is 15 residues. CDR3 protein: CASSYRGRNTGELFF. As DNA, the CDR3 is TGTGCCAGCAGTTACAGGGGGCGTAACACCGGGGAGCTGTTTTTT.

This chain connects TRBV6-1 to TRBJ1-2, with D tentatively TRBD1 (6 bases). There are 11 residues in the CDR3. CDR1 MNHNS and CDR2 SASEGT come from the germline V gene. V lost 5 bases and J lost 7, with 8 bases in between. The CDR3 here is CASSTGLGYTF. CDR3 DNA: TGTGCCAGCAGTACAGGGCTTGGCTACACCTTC.

This sequence joins TRBV28 and TRBJ2-1; D call uncertain. In germline, CDR1 is MDHEN, CDR2 SYDVKM. This CDR3 has 14 amino acids. V lost 3 bases and J 1 base, leaving 7 bases between the germline ends. The CDR3 region is CASSFPPSYNEQFF. DNA for the CDR3: TGTGCCAGCAGTTTTCCCCCTTCCTACAATGAGCAGTTCTTC. Combining the CDR3 with reference TRBV28 and TRBJ2-1 gives the whole variable domain DVKVTQSSRYLVKRTGEKVFLECVQDMDHENMFWYRQDPGLGLRLIYFSYDVKMKEKGDIPEGYSVSREKKERFSLILESASTNQTSMYLCASSFPPSYNEQFFGPGTRLTVL.

The rearrangement joins TRBV28 to TRBJ1-3; D is undetermined. CDR1 is MDHEN, CDR2 SYDVKM, per germline. Deletions cut 2 bases from V and 10 bases from J, with 12 bases between. The CDR3 is made up of 13 amino acids. CDR3 protein: CASSLKVPGTIYF. CDR3 sequence (DNA): TGTGCCAGCAGTTTAAAAGTCCCCGGGACCATATATTTT.

The chain combines TRBV6-5 with TRBJ1-6, with D uncertain. From germline, CDR1 is MNHEY and CDR2 SVGAGI. Trimming removed 6 bases at V and 12 bases at J, with 12 bases between. This CDR3 comprises 12 residues. The CDR3 sequence is CASRDLGKPLHF. In DNA, the CDR3 is TGTGCCAGCAGGGATCTGGGTAAACCCCTCCACTTT.

The rearrangement links TRBV18 to TRBJ2-1; 9 bases align to TRBD2. Germline CDR1 and CDR2: KGHSH and LQKENI. Trimming at V came to 1 base and at J to 1 base, leaving 2 bases not matched to a gene. The CDR3 loop spans 16 amino acids. CDR3 region: CASSPLSGGSYNEQFF. CDR3 bases: TGTGCCAGCTCACCACTTAGCGGGGGTTCCTACAATGAGCAGTTCTTC.

The rearrangement joins TRBV5-6 to TRBJ1-4; D might be TRBD1 (5 bases). From germline, CDR1 is SGHDT and CDR2 YYEEEE. There are 15 residues in the CDR3. Trimming pared 4 bases from V and 4 bases from J, leaving 14 bases between. CDR3 residues: CASSARKGHNEKLFF. The CDR3 DNA sequence: TGTGCCAGCAGCGCCCGAAAAGGACATAATGAAAAACTGTTTTTT.

This sequence joins TRBV2 and TRBJ2-5, with D maybe TRBD2 (7 bases). Trimming cost V 10 bases and J 1 base, with 16 bases left between them. In germline, CDR1 is SNHLY, CDR2 FYNNEI. The CDR3 has 14 amino acids. This chain's CDR3 is CATSQGRVQETQYF. The DNA of the CDR3 is TGTGCCACCTCCCAGGGGAGGGTCCAAGAGACCCAGTACTTC. Filled out from reference TRBV2 and TRBJ2-5, the complete variable domain reads EPEVTQTPSHQVTQMGQEVILRCVPISNHLYFYWYRQILGQKVEFLVSFYNNEISEKSEIFDDQFSVERPDGSNFTLKIRSTKLEDSAMYFCATSQGRVQETQYFGPGTRLLVL.

CDR3 in amino acids: CASSSKSLVAYNEQFF. For the CDR3, the DNA is TGTGCCAGCAGCTCAAAAAGTTTGGTGGCCTACAATGAGCAGTTCTTC. This chain connects TRBV11-3 to TRBJ2-1; no clear D. Trimming removed 4 bases at V and 2 bases at J, with 15 bases between. This CDR3 is built from 16 residues. Germline V gene data show CDR1 as SGHNT and CDR2 as YENEEA.

This chain uses TRBV4-2 with TRBJ2-5; D gene ambiguous. CDR1 and CDR2 from the germline V gene are LGHNA and YNFKEQ. This CDR3 has 14 amino acids. V shed 0 bases and J shed 5 bases, with 10 bases lying between them. CDR3 amino acids: CASSQDTDGETQYF. The DNA for the CDR3 is TGTGCCAGCAGCCAAGACACGGACGGGGAGACCCAGTACTTC.

The rearrangement joins TRBV4-3 to TRBJ2-7; D not certain. Germline lookup yields CDR1 LGHNA and CDR2 YSLEER. CDR3 length: 14 amino acids. The V and J ends lost 0 bases and 4 bases respectively, with 10 bases between them. The CDR3 spells CASSQDPLGYEQYF. In DNA form, the CDR3 reads TGCGCCAGCAGCCAAGACCCCCTGGGATACGAGCAGTACTTC.

The gene calls are TRBV4-2 and TRBJ1-4; D gene unclear. V was pared by 5 bases and J by 4 bases, with 14 bases between. This CDR3 comprises 15 residues. Germline V lookup: CDR1 LGHNA, CDR2 YNFKEQ. Written as DNA, the CDR3 is TGTGCCAGCAGCTTAAAACAGCCATATAATGAAAAACTGTTTTTT. Protein: CASSLKQPYNEKLFF.

The chain has TRBV6-9 and TRBJ1-1; a possible D gene is TRBD1 (5 bases). Trimming pared 3 bases from V and 7 bases from J, leaving 18 bases between. This CDR3 region has 15 residues. From germline, CDR1 is MNHGY and CDR2 SVAAGI. The CDR3 DNA sequence: TGTGCCAGCAGTTACTCTGCTGGGGCGATCCTTGAAGCTTTCTTT. This encodes CASSYSAGAILEAFF.

This chain joins TRBV6-1 and TRBJ2-1; 9 nucleotides align to TRBD2. Germline V CDR1 and CDR2: MNHNS, SASEGT. V shed 2 bases and J 4 bases; nucleotides not matched to a gene: 3. This CDR3 region has 15 residues. The CDR3 region is CASSEPRGGYNEQFF. The CDR3 DNA follows: TGTGCCAGCAGTGAACCGCGGGGGGGATACAATGAGCAGTTCTTC.

The sample holds one count of this clone. The DNA for the CDR3 is TGTGCCAGCAGTGAAGAGTCCTGGGGGACCCAGTACTTC. Protein product: CASSEESWGTQYF. The chain links TRBV2 to TRBJ2-5; D not resolved. This CDR3 has 13 amino acids. Germline V gene data show CDR1 as SNHLY and CDR2 as FYNNEI. V gave up 1 base and J gave up 7 bases, with 10 bases separating them.

The sample holds a few counts of this clone. The chain joins TRBV19 to TRBJ2-4; weak D call: TRBD2 (5 bases). V was pared by 4 bases and J by 6 bases, with 13 bases between. This CDR3 has 14 amino acids. Germline lookup yields CDR1 LNHDA and CDR2 SQIVND (reference sequence). The CDR3 is CASSRGEGGNIQYF. The CDR3 DNA is TGTGCCAGTAGTAGGGGAGAAGGAGGAAACATTCAGTACTTC.

The chain has TRBV9 and TRBJ1-4; D not resolved. This CDR3 contains 16 residues. Trimming stripped 4 bases from V and 4 bases from J, with 17 bases between. Germline assignment: CDR1 SGDLS and CDR2 YYNGEE. Here the CDR3 reads CASSSTQGLNNEKLFF. The CDR3 DNA reads as TGTGCCAGCAGCTCAACCCAAGGGCTCAATAATGAAAAACTGTTTTTT.

This chain links TRBV5-4 with TRBJ2-3; 8 bases line up with TRBD2. Unmatched junction bases numbered 6, after V lost 4 bases and J lost 2 bases. The CDR3 length is 15 residues. Germline-derived CDR1 and CDR2 are SGHNT and YYREEE (reference sequence). CDR3 protein: CASSRELADTDTQYF. CDR3 in DNA: TGTGCCAGCAGCAGAGAACTAGCGGACACAGATACGCAGTATTTT. The full variable domain, with the rest looked up from reference TRBV5-4 and TRBJ2-3, is ETGVTQSPTHLIKTRGQQVTLRCSSQSGHNTVSWYQQALGQGPQFIFQYYREEENGRGNFPPRFSGLQFPNYSSELNVNALELDDSALYLCASSRELADTDTQYFGPGTRLTVL.

The chain employs TRBV7-2 and TRBJ2-3; 9 bases are a match to TRBD1. Trimming cost V 5 bases and J 0 bases; bases outside gene matches: 3. CDR1 is SGHTA, CDR2 FQGNSA, per germline. The CDR3 extends over 15 amino acids. CDR3 coding DNA: TGTGCCAGCAGCCAGGGACAGGGTAGCACAGATACGCAGTATTTT. Its translation is CASSQGQGSTDTQYF.